This T cell receptor (beta chain) emerged from a study of T cells in Graves' hyperthyroidism and ophthalmopathy. Ophthalmopathy patients showed a Clinical Activity Score of at least 3, NOSPECS grade of at least 4 and duration under 3 months. V was cut by 4 bases and J by 0 bases, with 14 bases left in between. The CDR3 length is 16 residues. CDR1 and CDR2 from the germline V gene are SGHRS and YFSETQ. This clonotype was found a few times. RNA transcripts were the template for amplifying TCR beta CDR3 regions. The TCR CDR3 was amplified in a first-round RT-PCR using the HTBI primer set. TCRdb re-called the multiplex PCR reads through MiXCR, storing one row per CDR3 protein. The sample lists a few hundred thousand distinct CDR3 sequences; approximately 17% were seen once.

Sequences were obtained from blood. This chain connects TRBV5-1 to TRBJ2-1; perhaps TRBD2 as D (7 bases). This receptor was identified in a man aged 18 to 29 with Graves' ophthalmopathy. CDR3 amino acids: CASSPGGTSSYNEQFF. CDR3 coding DNA: TGCGCCAGCAGCCCGGGGGGCACCAGCTCCTACAATGAGCAGTTCTTC.